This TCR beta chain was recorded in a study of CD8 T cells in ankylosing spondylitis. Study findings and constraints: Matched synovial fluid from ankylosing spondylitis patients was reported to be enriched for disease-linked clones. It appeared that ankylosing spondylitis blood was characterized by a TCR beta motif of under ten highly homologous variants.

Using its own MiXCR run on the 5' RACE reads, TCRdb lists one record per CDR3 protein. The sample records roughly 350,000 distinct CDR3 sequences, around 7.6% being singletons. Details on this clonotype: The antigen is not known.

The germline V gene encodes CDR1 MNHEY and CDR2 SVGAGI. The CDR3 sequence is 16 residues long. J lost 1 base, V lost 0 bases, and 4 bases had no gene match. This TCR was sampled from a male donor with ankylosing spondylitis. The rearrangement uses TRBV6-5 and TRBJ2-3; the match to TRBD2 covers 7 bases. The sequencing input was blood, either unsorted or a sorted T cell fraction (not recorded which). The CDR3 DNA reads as TGTGCCAGCAGTTACTCGGCGGGAGCGGGCACAGATACGCAGTATTTT. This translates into CASSYSAGAGTDTQYF.